The 13 T cell receptor beta chains presented below share a single source sample, sequenced in a study of OX40 agonist ivuxolimab in advanced cancers. Sequencing used immunoSEQ multiplex PCR; TCRdb keeps in-frame clones, though not all of them. The sample has more than 60,000 clones; 75% to 80% are singletons. Sequencing was performed on CD4+ or CD8+ T cells sorted from blood, taken in a trial of the OX40 agonist ivuxolimab. The receptors come from an adult with an advanced solid tumor such as melanoma, head and neck, liver or kidney cancer.

In this sample, this clone turned up a few times. The gene calls are TRBV30 and TRBJ1-1; TRBD1 matches 9 bases. The V gene end was trimmed by 0 bases and the J gene end by 6 bases; junction bases not matched to a gene: 8. The CDR3 contains 15 residues. CDR1 and CDR2 (germline): GTSNPN, SVGIG (reference sequence). The CDR3 loop is CAWSVPGQGKAEAFF. The DNA for the CDR3 is TGTGCCTGGAGTGTTCCGGGACAGGGAAAGGCTGAAGCTTTCTTT.

The chain has TRBV9 and TRBJ2-2; 8 bases match TRBD1. The V and J ends lost 3 bases and 7 bases, in that order; junction bases with no gene match: 5. The CDR3 loop spans 14 amino acids. Germline CDR1 reads SGDLS; CDR2 reads YYNGEE. CDR3: CASSADRENGELFF. CDR3 nucleotide sequence: TGTGCCAGCAGCGCGGACAGGGAGAACGGGGAGCTGTTTTTT.

This clone was seen more than once but under ten times. This chain uses TRBV5-5 with TRBJ1-1; weak D call: TRBD1 (6 bases). The V gene lost 4 bases and the J gene lost 1 base, with 14 bases spanning the gap. The CDR3 is 15 residues long. Per the germline V gene, CDR1 is SGHKS and CDR2 is YYEKEE (reference sequence). The CDR3 protein is CASSPGGQTNTEAFF. The CDR3 coding sequence is TGTGCCAGCAGCCCTGGGGGGCAGACGAACACTGAAGCTTTCTTT.

This clone was detected only a few times. This chain connects TRBV7-8 to TRBJ1-1; D gene uncertain. From germline, CDR1 is SGHVS and CDR2 FQNEAQ. The ends were cut back, 5 bases at V and 3 bases at J, with 7 bases in the middle. The CDR3 runs 12 residues. The DNA for the CDR3 is TGTGCCAGCAGCACGTACGACACTGAAGCTTTCTTT. Translation gives CASSTYDTEAFF. The full variable domain, in which reference TRBV7-8 and TRBJ1-1 provide the parts outside the CDR3, is GAGVSQSPRYKVAKRGQDVALRCDPISGHVSLFWYQQALGQGPEFLTYFQNEAQLDKSGLPSDRFFAERPEGSVSTLKIQRTQQEDSAVYLCASSTYDTEAFFGQGTRLTVV.

V gene TRBV4-3 combines with J gene TRBJ1-1; D is undetermined. In germline, CDR1 is LGHNA, CDR2 YSLEER. V was clipped by 4 bases and J by 2 bases, with 17 bases between them. The CDR3 has 16 residues. The CDR3 region is CASSLVEGILNTEAFF. Written as DNA, the CDR3 is TGCGCCAGCAGCCTAGTTGAGGGTATTCTAAACACTGAAGCTTTCTTT.

The chain combines TRBV6-5 with TRBJ1-3; D remains ambiguous. This CDR3 region has 14 residues. From germline, CDR1 is MNHEY and CDR2 SVGAGI. Trimming pared 2 bases from V and 10 bases from J, leaving 15 bases between. This chain's CDR3 is CASSYTRWGSTIYF. The CDR3 DNA sequence: TGTGCCAGCAGTTACACCCGTTGGGGTTCAACCATATATTTT.

The chain joins TRBV7-9 to TRBJ2-1, with TRBD2 matching 9 bases. The CDR3 runs 15 residues. Trimming removed 5 bases from V and 4 bases from J; junction bases left unmatched: 6. Looked up from germline, CDR1 is SEHNR and CDR2 is FQNEAQ (reference sequence). Here the CDR3 DNA reads TGTGCCAGCAGCCTGGGTAGCGGGGGTTACAATGAGCAGTTCTTC. Its protein product is CASSLGSGGYNEQFF.

The chain has TRBV13 and TRBJ2-7; 8 nucleotides align to TRBD1. Per the germline V gene, CDR1 is PRHDT and CDR2 is FYEKMQ (reference sequence). The CDR3 totals 15 residues. With V trimmed by 0 bases and J by 2 bases, 3 bases remained unmatched. CDR3 DNA: TGTGCCAGCAGCTTAGGTCCAGGGGGCACCTACGAGCAGTACTTC. Residues: CASSLGPGGTYEQYF.

The table lists this clone with a count of one. This sequence joins TRBV10-3 and TRBJ2-1, with TRBD2 matching over 11 bases. CDR3 length: 17 amino acids. CDR1 and CDR2 (germline): ENHRY, SYGVKD. With 4 bases clipped from V and 8 bases from J, the junction kept 13 bases outside the gene matches. CDR3 protein: CAISARGVAGGPDEQFF. The CDR3 DNA sequence: TGTGCCATCAGTGCCCGGGGGGTAGCGGGAGGGCCCGATGAGCAGTTCTTC.

The chain couples TRBV6-5 to TRBJ2-5; the match to TRBD2 covers 7 bases. Per the germline V gene, CDR1 is MNHEY and CDR2 is SVGAGI. The CDR3 is made up of 13 amino acids. Trimming took 5 bases from V and 5 from J; bases not matched to a gene: 5. The CDR3 reads CASSRGGWETQYF. The CDR3 DNA sequence: TGTGCCAGCAGTCGCGGGGGTTGGGAGACCCAGTACTTC.

This rearrangement joins TRBV9 to TRBJ2-1; tentative D call: TRBD2 (7 bases). Germline V gives CDR1 SGDLS, CDR2 YYNGEE. There are 16 residues in the CDR3. With 4 bases removed from V and 5 bases from J, the gap between germline ends came to 19 bases. The CDR3 spells CASSPQYRGANNEQFF. CDR3 coding DNA: TGTGCCAGCAGCCCTCAATACCGGGGGGCAAACAATGAGCAGTTCTTC.

This clone occurred a few times. The chain carries TRBV5-1 and TRBJ2-4; 7 bases fit TRBD1. Germline V gives CDR1 SGHRS, CDR2 YFSETQ. The V and J ends lost 0 bases and 0 bases, in that order; junction bases with no gene match: 15. The CDR3 length is 20 residues. CDR3 sequence (DNA): TGCGCCAGCAGCTTGGTTCCTCAGGGGGTTCCTTTAGTAGCCAAAAACATTCAGTACTTC. This sequence encodes CASSLVPQGVPLVAKNIQYF. Drawing the rest from reference TRBV5-1 and TRBJ2-4, the complete variable domain is KAGVTQTPRYLIKTRGQQVTLSCSPISGHRSVSWYQQTPGQGLQFLFEYFSETQRNKGNFPGRFSGRQFSNSRSEMNVSTLELGDSALYLCASSLVPQGVPLVAKNIQYFGAGTRLSVL.

V is TRBV19 and J is TRBJ1-5; weak D call: TRBD1 (6 bases). The CDR3 sequence is 15 residues long. The germline V and J ends were trimmed by 7 bases and 0 bases, with 13 bases remaining between them. Germline V gives CDR1 LNHDA, CDR2 SQIVND (reference sequence). The CDR3 reads CASNDQGNSNQPQHF. In nucleotides, the CDR3 is TGTGCCAGTAACGATCAGGGGAATAGCAATCAGCCCCAGCATTTT.